This T cell receptor (beta chain) is from a study of beta chain features in type 1 diabetes. Broader study findings: People with Type 1 diabetes carried modestly yet significantly shorter TCRB CDR3s in all four CD4+ subsets.

cDNA synthesis used the whole RNA isolate, giving expressed TCRB sequences. Clones were sequenced by immunoSEQ multiplex PCR, and TCRdb holds only the in-frame ones, with some missing. The table shows roughly 300,000 clones, with 9.3% occurring only once. About this clone itself: The antigen remains undetermined.

Trimming removed 5 bases from V and 6 bases from J; junction bases left unmatched: 7. Germline V CDR1 and CDR2: MNHEY, SMNVEV (reference sequence). CDR3 length: 15 residues. The sequenced sample consisted of central memory CD4+ T cells from blood. The sequence came from a young man with type 1 diabetes. The gene calls are TRBV27 and TRBJ1-6, with TRBD1 identical over 7 bases. The CDR3 nucleotides read TGTGCCAGCAGTCTACTGGACAGGTCTAATTCACCCCTCCACTTT. It codes for CASSLLDRSNSPLHF.